Listed below are T cell receptor beta chains from one sample, sequenced in a study of monozygotic twins with inflammatory bowel disease. TCRdb reworked the 5' RACE reads into one entry per CDR3 protein, no DNA. The sample totals about 440,000 distinct CDR3 sequences; its top ten clones hold more than 2%. Sequenced: blood. These receptors all stem from a human donor with ulcerative colitis or Crohn's disease, or a healthy co-twin of an affected twin (not recorded which). The CDR3 runs from the conserved cysteine through the conserved F or W.

j_call | v_call | cdr3_aa
TRBJ1-2 | TRBV14 | CASSQEGTGRLYGYTF
TRBJ1-1 | TRBV6-5 | CASINTENTEAFF
TRBJ1-1 | TRBV29-1 | CSVEPQNLGETEAFF
TRBJ1-5 | TRBV30 | CAWSEGSNSNQPQHF
TRBJ1-2 | TRBV3-1 | CASSQGFGTAFYGYTF
TRBJ1-2 | TRBV3-1 | CASSRGQGINYGYTF
TRBJ2-7 | TRBV20-1 | CSAPRDLSYEQYF
TRBJ2-1 | TRBV18 | CASSPTGRDNEQFF
TRBJ1-6 | TRBV18 | CASSPGLVGKSPLHF
TRBJ2-4 | TRBV10-3 | CAISESSESRYIQYF
TRBJ2-1 | TRBV7-9 | CASRLGVNEQFF
TRBJ2-2 | TRBV20-1 | CSARDYRQGAGELFF
TRBJ2-6 | TRBV5-4 | CASSTWTGRSGANVLTF
TRBJ2-7 | TRBV4-2 | CASSQDYGRGWEQYF
TRBJ2-7 | TRBV12-3/TRBV12-4 | CASSFHRVDYEQYF
TRBJ2-1 | TRBV24-1 | CATSDRGSLLYNEQFF
TRBJ1-1 | TRBV29-1 | CSVLKTGDTEAFF
TRBJ2-2 | TRBV18 | CASSPPNRQGGNTGELFF
TRBJ1-4 | TRBV2 | CASALERKLFF
TRBJ1-2 | TRBV6-5 | CASSPVANYGYTF
TRBJ2-3 | TRBV5-1 | CASSLDTGEADTQYF
TRBJ2-1 | TRBV20-1 | CSAITGSGYNEQFF
TRBJ1-2 | TRBV2 | CASRDRGEVGYTF
TRBJ1-5 | TRBV28 | CASSTGWLSNQPQHF
TRBJ2-1 | TRBV15 | CATSRSRAVAYNEQFF
TRBJ2-5 | TRBV5-1 | CASSVRQGSGETQYF
TRBJ2-2 | TRBV28 | CARGDGTGELFF
TRBJ1-1 | TRBV29-1 | CSVEVASRGTEAFF
TRBJ2-5 | TRBV7-9 | CASSRLSGSEETHYF
TRBJ2-1 | TRBV4-1 | CASSQDLERGVRNEQFF
TRBJ2-7 | TRBV2 | CASSQGARYEQYF
TRBJ2-1 | TRBV5-1 | CASSLGQGASYNEQFF
TRBJ2-4 | TRBV2 | CASSEASGKNIQYF
TRBJ1-3 | TRBV21-1 | CASSKATGSGNTIYF
TRBJ1-1 | TRBV19 | CASSIGQGGTEAIF
TRBJ2-7 | TRBV2 | CASSEAVLSSYEQYF
TRBJ2-3 | TRBV5-1 | CASSLGTSGRKDMQYF
TRBJ2-2 | TRBV10-3 | CAIGGLAGGPSGELFF
TRBJ1-1 | TRBV7-9 | CASSPSGALNTEAFF
TRBJ2-5 | TRBV5-1 | CASSLGGLAGQETQYF
TRBJ1-3 | TRBV7-9 | CASSLDWQVGSGNTIYF
TRBJ2-3 | TRBV5-1 | CASSYGLAGGGGTDTQYF
TRBJ2-6 | TRBV18 | CASSPPERSGANVLTF
TRBJ2-1 | TRBV29-1 | CSGTGIYNEQFF
TRBJ1-5 | TRBV27 | CASSLAGNSNQPQHF
TRBJ2-1 | TRBV12-5 | CASGSGQGGNEQFF
TRBJ1-1 | TRBV6-5 | CASSYQTGVYTEAFF
TRBJ2-7 | TRBV12-3/TRBV12-4 | CASSLPGQELYEQYF